Following are 20 T cell receptor beta chains from one sample sequenced in a study of T cells after yellow fever vaccination. MiXCR, applied by TCRdb to the 5' RACE reads, yields one record per CDR3 protein. Seen here are about 230,000 distinct CDR3 sequences, 6% to 8% observed once, and the top ten hold 1% to 1.2%. Specimen: CD4+ T cells sorted from PBMCs, collected on the day of the yellow fever booster vaccination. Every receptor here comes from a man aged 25-40 years who received the YFV17D yellow fever vaccine.

This clonotype was counted ten times or more. The chain has TRBV7-8 and TRBJ2-5; D tentatively reads TRBD1 or TRBD2 (7 bases each). In germline, CDR1 is SGHVS, CDR2 FQNEAQ. CDR3 length equals 16 residues. Trimming removed 5 bases at V and 2 bases at J, with 18 bases between. The CDR3: CASSPLGGTVQETQYF. The CDR3 nucleotides read TGTGCCAGCAGCCCCCTCGGGGGGACAGTTCAAGAGACCCAGTACTTC.

This clonotype was counted ten times or more. The CDR3 DNA reads as TGCAGCGTTGCTCGGACTAGCGGGAGGACCCCTGTTCAGTACTTC. It codes for CSVARTSGRTPVQYF. The chain recombines TRBV29-1 with TRBJ2-4; 14 bases align to TRBD2. The CDR3 extends over 15 amino acids. J lost 11 bases, V lost 4 bases, and 10 bases had no gene match. Germline CDR1 reads SQVTM; CDR2 reads ANQGSEA.

V gene TRBV29-1 combines with J gene TRBJ2-3; no reliable D call. CDR3 length: 12 residues. Trimming pared 7 bases from V and 2 bases from J, leaving 10 bases between. The germline V gene has CDR1 SQVTM and CDR2 ANQGSEA. CDR3 protein: CSARIFTDTQYF. CDR3 nucleotide sequence: TGCAGCGCCCGCATTTTCACAGATACGCAGTATTTT.

This clonotype appeared many times. In DNA, the CDR3 is TGCGCCAGCAGCTTGGAAAACGAGCAGTACTTC. Protein: CASSLENEQYF. The chain links TRBV5-1 to TRBJ2-7; D unresolved. Trimming cost V 0 bases and J 5 bases, with 3 bases left between them. The CDR3 runs to 11 residues. CDR1 and CDR2 from the germline V gene are SGHRS and YFSETQ. The variable domain in full, completed from reference TRBV5-1 and TRBJ2-7, reads KAGVTQTPRYLIKTRGQQVTLSCSPISGHRSVSWYQQTPGQGLQFLFEYFSETQRNKGNFPGRFSGRQFSNSRSEMNVSTLELGDSALYLCASSLENEQYFGPGTRLTVT.

This clonotype was recorded at least ten times. V gene TRBV7-6 combines with J gene TRBJ1-1; TRBD1 might be the D (5 bases). The V gene's germline CDR1 is SGHVS and CDR2 FNYEAQ. The CDR3 is 14 residues long. Trimming took off 6 bases at V and 5 bases at J, with 16 bases between the two ends. The CDR3 DNA reads as TGTGCCAGCAGACAAACAGGAAGCAGGACTGAAGCTTTCTTT. Protein: CASRQTGSRTEAFF.

This clonotype was observed at least ten times. The CDR3 nucleotides read TGTGCCAGCGGGGATAATCAGCCCCAGCATTTT. It encodes CASGDNQPQHF. The V gene is TRBV3-1, the J gene TRBJ1-5; D uncertain. Germline V gene data show CDR1 as LGHDT and CDR2 as YNNKEL (reference sequence). CDR3 length equals 11 residues. V was shortened by 8 bases and J by 4 bases, with 6 bases between the two germline ends.

Only a few counts were recorded for this clonotype. V is TRBV27 and J is TRBJ1-5, with D unclear. Germline lookup yields CDR1 MNHEY and CDR2 SMNVEV (reference sequence). The CDR3 runs to 13 residues. With 5 bases removed from V and 9 bases from J, the gap between germline ends came to 14 bases. CDR3 bases: TGTGCCAGCAGTCTCCGCAGAGGGTGGCCCCAGCATTTT. Translated: CASSLRRGWPQHF.

This clonotype showed up just a few times. The CDR3 loop reads CASRSRATYEQYF. CDR3 in DNA: TGTGCCAGTAGATCCAGGGCCACGTACGAGCAGTACTTC. The gene calls are TRBV19 and TRBJ2-7; TRBD1 is a possible D gene (5 bases). Per germline, CDR1 LNHDA and CDR2 SQIVND (reference sequence). This CDR3 contains 13 residues. V was pared by 6 bases and J by 4 bases, with 13 bases between.

This chain joins TRBV6-4 and TRBJ2-3; 8 positions agree with TRBD2. The CDR3 runs to 16 residues. Losses at the gene ends were 6 bases for V and 6 bases for J; bases not matched to a gene: 14. CDR1 and CDR2 (germline): MRHNA, SNTAGT. The CDR3 loop reads CASSPNPAGVDDTQYF. CDR3 sequence (DNA): TGTGCCAGCAGCCCCAACCCAGCGGGGGTTGATGATACGCAGTATTTT.

In its sample, this clonotype was seen a few times. Here the CDR3 reads CASSVGQRNRHEQFF. DNA of the CDR3: TGTGCCAGCAGCGTAGGGCAGCGGAACCGGCATGAGCAGTTCTTC. The chain combines TRBV9 with TRBJ2-1; weak D call: TRBD2 (5 bases). Trimming removed 0 bases from V and 8 bases from J, with 15 bases in between. Per germline, CDR1 SGDLS and CDR2 YYNGEE. This CDR3 spans 15 amino acids. The full variable domain, in which reference TRBV9 and TRBJ2-1 provide the parts outside the CDR3, is DSGVTQTPKHLITATGQRVTLRCSPRSGDLSVYWYQQSLDQGLQFLIQYYNGEERAKGNILERFSAQQFPDLHSELNLSSLELGDSALYFCASSVGQRNRHEQFFGPGTRLTVL.

This clonotype was seen many times. The chain joins TRBV20-1 to TRBJ1-1; 8 bases map to TRBD1. The CDR3 is 16 residues long. After removal of 4 bases from V and 6 bases from J, the junction contained 16 bases not matched to a gene. Germline V gene sequence: CDR1 DFQATT, CDR2 SNEGSKA (reference sequence). CDR3 DNA: TGCAGTGCTAAAGTCAAGTCGGGACAGGTTGTGGCTGAAGCTTTCTTT. It translates to CSAKVKSGQVVAEAFF.

This clonotype was found many times. This chain connects TRBV18 to TRBJ2-7, with 8 nucleotides matching TRBD2. CDR1 is KGHSH, CDR2 LQKENI, per germline. V shed 3 bases and J 3 bases; nucleotides not matched to a gene: 4. This CDR3 is built from 14 residues. The DNA for the CDR3 is TGTGCCAGCTCACCCGAGGGACTAGGCTACGAGCAGTACTTC. This translates into CASSPEGLGYEQYF.

This sequence joins TRBV28 and TRBJ2-7, with TRBD2 identical over 9 bases. V was clipped by 4 bases and J by 4 bases; unmatched bases: 11. Per the germline V gene, CDR1 is MDHEN and CDR2 is SYDVKM. The length of the CDR3 is 16 residues. The CDR3 here is CASSSGTSPGTYEQYF. The CDR3 coding sequence is TGTGCCAGCAGTTCTGGGACTAGCCCTGGGACTTACGAGCAGTACTTC.

This clonotype was seen only a few times. The V gene is TRBV28, the J gene TRBJ2-5; 8 bases match TRBD1. Germline CDR1 MDHEN, CDR2 SYDVKM. CDR3 length: 15 residues. The V and J ends lost 5 bases and 5 bases, in that order; junction bases with no gene match: 10. CDR3 DNA: TGTGCCAGCAGTCCTTGGACAGGGCAGGGGGAGACCCAGTACTTC. This codes for CASSPWTGQGETQYF.

This clonotype came up a few times. The rearrangement links TRBV18 to TRBJ2-3; D could derive from TRBD1 or TRBD2 (5 bases each). This CDR3 spans 15 amino acids. Germline loops: CDR1 KGHSH, CDR2 LQKENI. V lost 8 bases to trimming and J lost 10 bases, with 25 bases between them. In DNA, the CDR3 is TGTGCCAGCGGGGGAGACCCGGGTTGGCGTATGGCGCAGTATTTT. Translating it yields CASGGDPGWRMAQYF.

This clonotype showed up many times. The chain is built from TRBV12-3 or TRBV12-4 and TRBJ2-3; D is unclear. Deletions cut 7 bases from V and 2 bases from J, with 13 bases between. This CDR3 spans 14 amino acids. DNA of the CDR3: TGTGCCAGCAAGAGTCCCAAATACACAGATACGCAGTATTTT. Residues: CASKSPKYTDTQYF.

In its sample, this clonotype was seen many times. This rearrangement joins TRBV18 to TRBJ2-1, with 10 bases fitting TRBD2. J lost 2 bases, V lost 4 bases, and 8 bases had no gene match. Germline loops: CDR1 KGHSH, CDR2 LQKENI. The CDR3 runs 17 residues. The CDR3 here is CASSRVASGGAYNEQFF. The DNA for the CDR3 is TGTGCCAGCTCACGGGTGGCTAGCGGGGGTGCCTACAATGAGCAGTTCTTC.

In its sample, this clonotype was seen a few times. The chain recombines TRBV5-1 with TRBJ2-2; D is uncertain. V was clipped by 4 bases and J by 2 bases, with 9 bases between them. CDR1 and CDR2 from the germline V gene are SGHRS and YFSETQ. The CDR3 is 14 amino acids. CDR3 residues: CASSANTNTGELFF. DNA of the CDR3: TGCGCCAGCAGCGCTAACACTAACACCGGGGAGCTGTTTTTT. Combining the CDR3 with reference TRBV5-1 and TRBJ2-2 gives the whole variable domain KAGVTQTPRYLIKTRGQQVTLSCSPISGHRSVSWYQQTPGQGLQFLFEYFSETQRNKGNFPGRFSGRQFSNSRSEMNVSTLELGDSALYLCASSANTNTGELFFGEGSRLTVL.

At least ten counts were recorded for this clonotype. The chain couples TRBV7-2 to TRBJ2-5, with D hard to call. The V and J ends lost 4 bases and 5 bases respectively, with 11 bases between them. The germline V gene has CDR1 SGHTA and CDR2 FQGNSA. The CDR3 is made up of 13 amino acids. CDR3: CASSSPLRETQYF. As DNA, the CDR3 is TGTGCCAGCAGCTCTCCTCTCAGGGAGACCCAGTACTTC.

This chain connects TRBV7-2 to TRBJ2-3; tentatively, D is TRBD2 (6 bases). Trimming stripped 4 bases from V and 6 bases from J, with 20 bases between. CDR1 and CDR2 from the germline V gene are SGHTA and FQGNSA. This CDR3 is built from 16 residues. The CDR3 region is CASSSRSGTGADTQYF. CDR3 bases: TGTGCCAGCAGCTCCCGGTCCGGGACGGGAGCGGATACGCAGTATTTT.